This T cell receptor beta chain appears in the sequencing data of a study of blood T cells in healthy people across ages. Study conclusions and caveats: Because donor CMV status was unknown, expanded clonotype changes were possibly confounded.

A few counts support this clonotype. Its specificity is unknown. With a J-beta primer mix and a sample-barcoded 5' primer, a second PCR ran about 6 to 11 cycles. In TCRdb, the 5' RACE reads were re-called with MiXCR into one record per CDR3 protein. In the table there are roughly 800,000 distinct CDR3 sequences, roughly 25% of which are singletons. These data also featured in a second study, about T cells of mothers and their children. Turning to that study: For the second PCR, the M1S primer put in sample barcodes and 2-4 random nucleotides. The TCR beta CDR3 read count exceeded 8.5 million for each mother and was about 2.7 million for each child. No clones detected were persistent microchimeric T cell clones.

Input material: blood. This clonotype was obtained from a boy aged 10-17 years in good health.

CDR3 in amino acids: CASSPQGLAVDTQYF. The CDR3 DNA reads TGTGCCAGCAGTCCTCAGGGACTAGCTGTAGATACGCAGTATTTT. This chain uses TRBV2 with TRBJ2-3; 9 bases align to TRBD2. J was trimmed by 5 bases and V by 5 bases; bases with no gene match: 8. CDR3 size: 15 residues. Germline assignment: CDR1 SNHLY and CDR2 FYNNEI. Based on the CDR3 plus reference TRBV2 and TRBJ2-3, the full variable domain is EPEVTQTPSHQVTQMGQEVILRCVPISNHLYFYWYRQILGQKVEFLVSFYNNEISEKSEIFDDQFSVERPDGSNFTLKIRSTKLEDSAMYFCASSPQGLAVDTQYFGPGTRLTVL.